These 10 T cell receptor beta chains share one sample of origin, sequenced in a study of CXCR3-negative and CXCR3-positive naive CD8 T cells. All TRB cDNA libraries came from 5' RACE performed with UMI labels. Each CDR3 protein gets one entry in TCRdb, which reprocessed the 5' RACE reads and gives no DNA. This repertoire includes over 45,000 distinct CDR3 sequences. Input material: naive CXCR3- CD8+ T cells from blood. Noted subset: CD45RO-CCR7+CD27+CD95- naive CD8+ T cells lacking CXCR3 (TNR3-). The receptor set was obtained from a human donor in good health. Some clones in this sample may be carry-over from other donors' samples.

The genes are TRBV29-1 and TRBJ2-5; with no DNA, the TCRdb D assignment of TRBD1 cannot be verified. The germline V gene has CDR1 SQVTM and CDR2 ANQGSEA. The CDR3 totals 14 residues. Here the CDR3 reads CSVAEGMFSETQYF.

The chain recombines TRBV4-1 with TRBJ2-5; TCRdb proposes TRBD2, but this gene call is untestable without DNA. CDR3 length: 16 amino acids. Germline CDR1 and CDR2: MGHRA and YSYEKL. The CDR3 reads CASSQDALPLPETQYF.

This rearrangement joins TRBV6-2 or TRBV6-3 to TRBJ2-1. The length of the CDR3 is 16 residues. Germline V gene sequence: CDR1 MNHEY, CDR2 SVGEGT. CDR3 region: CASSYSRVELYNEQFF.

This rearrangement joins TRBV28 to TRBJ2-7; TCRdb's assignment of TRBD1 cannot be checked, as there is no DNA. This CDR3 is built from 14 residues. Germline V gene lookup returns CDR1 MDHEN and CDR2 SYDVKM. The CDR3 reads CASNNRDSTYEQYF.

The chain employs TRBV4-3 and TRBJ2-2; TCRdb selects TRBD1, and the lack of DNA leaves this call unchecked. CDR1 and CDR2 from the germline V gene are LGHNA and YSLEER. This CDR3 has 16 amino acids. Here the CDR3 reads CASSHPRQVNTGELFF.

The CDR3 spells CASSRPLTASYEQYF. J is TRBJ2-7 and V is TRBV28; the TRBD1 assignment by TCRdb is unverifiable without DNA. The CDR3 sequence is 15 residues long. Looked up from germline, CDR1 is MDHEN and CDR2 is SYDVKM.

The chain recombines TRBV5-7 with TRBJ1-5. TRBV5-7 falls under the ORF class, with uncertain function. The CDR3 is made up of 13 amino acids. The CDR3 sequence is CASTLNSNQPQHF.

This rearrangement joins TRBV11-3 to TRBJ2-1; TCRdb's D call of TRBD2 is untestable without DNA. Germline loops: CDR1 SGHNT, CDR2 YENEEA. This CDR3 has 13 residues. The CDR3 sequence: CASSLDPEGEQFF.

The chain employs TRBV27 and TRBJ1-5; TCRdb outputs TRBD1, but without DNA this stays unchecked. The CDR3 runs to 15 residues. CDR1 and CDR2 (germline): MNHEY, SMNVEV (reference sequence). The chain's CDR3 is CASSDVLGGGQPQHF.

The rearrangement links TRBV7-9 to TRBJ2-1; TCRdb returns TRBD1, unconfirmable since there is no DNA. CDR1 and CDR2 (germline): SEHNR, FQNEAQ (reference sequence). The CDR3 contains 16 residues. The CDR3 is CASNSQGTGLYNEQFF.